A single sample is the source of the 18 T cell receptor beta chains below, sequenced in a study of tumor-infiltrating lymphocytes in primary liver carcinoma. Starting from 500 ng of total RNA, TCR beta cDNA was produced with a primer in the constant region. Libraries for TCR beta were built through three nested multiplex PCR rounds, which together made up a slightly modified ARM-PCR procedure. PCR rounds one and two used TRBV1-TRBV30 forward primers with a C-beta reverse primer for 10 cycles each. Each CDR3 protein gets one entry after TCRdb re-called the multiplex PCR reads with MiXCR. The data contain roughly 49,000 distinct CDR3 sequences, 55% to 75% of them singletons. Co-extracting RNA and DNA was done with roughly 18-32 mg of unsorted bulk tissue as input. The sample taken for sequencing was liver tumor tissue from sampling region 5. Indicated subset: tumor region T5, tumor centre. The receptor set was obtained from a man aged 35 to 55 with primary liver carcinoma and hepatitis B virus infection.

This clonotype was observed at least ten times. The chain uses TRBV7-9 and TRBJ1-6; the D gene is possibly TRBD1 (5 bases). The V and J ends lost 8 bases and 6 bases respectively, with 14 bases between them. Per germline, CDR1 SEHNR and CDR2 FQNEAQ (reference sequence). The CDR3 totals 14 residues. The CDR3 is CASGQSGGNSPLHF. The CDR3 DNA follows: TGTGCCAGCGGCCAGAGTGGGGGTAATTCACCCCTCCACTTT.

This clonotype has only a few counts. It may be a read error: a sequence one base away is much more abundant. V gene TRBV5-4 combines with J gene TRBJ2-7; 12 bases line up with TRBD2. This CDR3 has 15 residues. J lost 9 bases, V lost 0 bases, and 7 bases had no gene match. Germline CDR1 and CDR2: SGHNT and YYREEE (reference sequence). Written as DNA, the CDR3 is TGTGCCAGCAGCTTGGAGACTAGCGGGAGACGGGGGCAGTACTTC. This gives the protein CASSLETSGRRGQYF.

Points on this clonotype: Its ends do not fully match the called genes, so a read error is possible. The chain carries TRBV6-5 and TRBJ2-7, with 8 bases fitting TRBD2. This CDR3 comprises 14 residues. CDR1 is MNHEY and CDR2 is SVGAGI in the germline V gene. The CDR3 coding sequence is TGTGCCAGCAATTATCGGGAGGGCCGGTACGAACAGTACTTC. Encoded protein: CASNYREGRYEQYF.

This clonotype occurred many times. The chain couples TRBV6-2 or TRBV6-3 to TRBJ2-7, with TRBD2 matching over 10 bases. Germline CDR1 MNHEY, CDR2 SVGEGT. The V and J ends lost 6 bases and 3 bases, in that order; junction bases with no gene match: 5. This CDR3 contains 14 residues. For the CDR3, the DNA is TGTGCCAGCAGGCATACTAGCGGGATCTACGAGCAGTACTTC. Residues: CASRHTSGIYEQYF.

This chain joins TRBV12-5 and TRBJ2-2; D might be TRBD2 (5 bases). Per germline, CDR1 LGHNT and CDR2 FRNRAP. V was cut by 5 bases and J by 0 bases, with 13 bases left in between. This CDR3 is built from 16 residues. CDR3 amino acids: CASGTPEATNTGELFF. The CDR3 DNA is TGTGCTAGTGGTACTCCGGAGGCCACGAACACCGGGGAGCTGTTTTTT. The full variable domain, rest sourced from reference TRBV12-5 and TRBJ2-2, is DARVTQTPRHKVTEMGQEVTMRCQPILGHNTVFWYRQTMMQGLELLAYFRNRAPLDDSGMPKDRFSAEMPDATLATLKIQPSEPRDSAVYFCASGTPEATNTGELFFGEGSRLTVL.

With respect to this clonotype: The junction and the germline gene differ at one end; a read error may be behind it. The J gene is TRBJ2-5, the V gene TRBV5-1, with 7 bases matching TRBD1. CDR1 is SGHRS, CDR2 YFSETQ, per germline. The CDR3 totals 15 residues. The CDR3 DNA follows: TGTGCCAGCACCTTGTCGCCACAGGGGTTCGAGACCCAGTACTTC. Amino acids: CASTLSPQGFETQYF.

This chain joins TRBV6-6 and TRBJ2-1; 8 bases align to TRBD2. The CDR3 is made up of 14 amino acids. CDR1 MNHNY and CDR2 SVGAGI come from the germline V gene (reference sequence). The CDR3: CANSYIGRADEQFF. The CDR3 DNA is TGTGCTAACAGTTATATCGGGAGGGCCGATGAGCAGTTCTTC.

This clonotype has a single count. At one end the junction does not follow the germline gene, possibly because of a read error. The gene calls are TRBV6-2 or TRBV6-3 and TRBJ2-2; TRBD1 is a possible D gene (6 bases). Per germline, CDR1 MNHEY and CDR2 SVGEGT. The CDR3 has 13 residues. The CDR3 nucleotides read TGTGCTAGCATGTTGGGGGCCACCGGGGAGCTGTTTTTT. Amino acids: CASMLGATGELFF.

The sample holds many counts of this clonotype. This rearrangement joins TRBV11-2 to TRBJ2-7, with 9 bases matching TRBD1. V lost 2 bases and J lost 5; bases outside the gene matches: 7. The CDR3 is 15 residues long. Germline CDR1 is SGHAT and CDR2 is FQNNGV. The chain's CDR3 is CASSLRWTGENEQYF. CDR3 sequence (DNA): TGTGCCAGCAGCTTACGATGGACAGGGGAAAACGAGCAGTACTTC.

A few counts support this clonotype. V and J are TRBV12-5 and TRBJ1-1, with D tentatively TRBD1 (5 bases). The CDR3 runs to 12 residues. Germline V CDR1 and CDR2: LGHNT, FRNRAP. Trimming cost V 5 bases and J 9 bases, with 13 bases left between them. The CDR3 here is CASGLGRGKAFF. CDR3 nucleotide sequence: TGTGCTAGTGGTCTGGGACGGGGAAAAGCTTTCTTT.

The chain couples TRBV4-2 to TRBJ2-3, with D hard to call. The CDR3 sequence is 13 residues long. Trimming shortened V by 0 bases and J by 5 bases, and 6 bases separated the two germline ends. In germline, CDR1 is LGHNA, CDR2 YNFKEQ. The CDR3 sequence: CASSQDLGDTQYF. The CDR3 DNA reads TGTGCCAGCAGCCAAGACTTGGGAGATACGCAGTATTTT.

To note about this clonotype: At one end, the junction sequence differs from germline, possibly due to a read error. The chain combines TRBV6-1 with TRBJ1-5; tentative D call: TRBD1 (6 bases). The CDR3 length is 13 residues. Germline V gene lookup returns CDR1 MNHNS and CDR2 SASEGT. The DNA for the CDR3 is TGTGCCAGCAGTGTACAGGGATATCAGTCCCAGCATTTT. Protein sequence: CASSVQGYQSQHF.

As concerns this clonotype: The germline gene is not matched at one end of the junction; a read error may be the cause. The V and J genes are TRBV11-2 and TRBJ2-5; TRBD2 is a possible D gene (6 bases). The length of the CDR3 is 16 residues. Germline V gene lookup returns CDR1 SGHAT and CDR2 FQNNGV. The CDR3 loop is CASRSRDSAHLVTQYF. The CDR3, as DNA: TGTGCCAGCAGATCCAGGGACTCGGCCCACCTAGTGACCCAGTATTTC.

Note on this clonotype: At one end the junction does not follow the germline gene, possibly because of a read error. CDR3 loop: CASTKWAGGYEQYF. The CDR3 nucleotides read TGTGCCAGCACCAAGTGGGCAGGGGGCTACGAACAGTACTTC. V is TRBV28 and J is TRBJ2-7; 8 positions agree with TRBD1. The CDR3 covers 14 residues. Germline CDR1 MDHEN, CDR2 SYDVKM.

The chain uses TRBV29-1 and TRBJ2-1; D uncertain. The length of the CDR3 is 12 residues. Germline V gives CDR1 SQVTM, CDR2 ANQGSEA. The V gene lost 3 bases and the J gene lost 7 bases, with 10 bases spanning the gap. The CDR3 is CSVDRVRNEQFF. The CDR3 coding sequence is TGCAGCGTTGATAGGGTCCGTAATGAGCAGTTCTTC.

With respect to this clonotype: Its ends do not fully match the called genes, so a read error is possible. This chain connects TRBV10-3 to TRBJ2-5; D tentatively reads TRBD1 or TRBD2 (5 bases each). The V gene's germline CDR1 is ENHRY and CDR2 SYGVKD. This CDR3 is 14 amino acids long. Here the CDR3 DNA reads TGTGCCATCAAGGGACGGGGACCCCAAGGGACCCAGTACTTC. Its protein is CAIKGRGPQGTQYF.

Many counts were recorded for this clonotype. This chain uses TRBV10-2 with TRBJ2-5; tentative D call: TRBD2 (6 bases). Germline V gene lookup returns CDR1 WSHSY and CDR2 SAAADI. Trimming removed 8 bases at V and 3 bases at J, with 16 bases between. The CDR3 runs to 14 residues. The CDR3 sequence is CASSRGRREETQYF. For the CDR3, the DNA is TGCGCCAGCTCACGAGGGAGGAGGGAAGAGACCCAGTACTTC.

The rearrangement joins TRBV19 to TRBJ2-1; 10 nucleotides align to TRBD1. Germline loops: CDR1 LNHDA, CDR2 SQIVND (reference sequence). Trimming removed 6 bases from V and 5 bases from J; junction bases left unmatched: 7. The CDR3 is 15 residues long. As DNA, the CDR3 is TGTGCCAGTAGAACAGGGACAGGGGCGGACAATGAGCAGTTCTTC. Translated, it gives CASRTGTGADNEQFF. Full variable domain (remainder filled in from reference TRBV19 and TRBJ2-1): DGGITQSPKYLFRKEGQNVTLSCEQNLNHDAMYWYRQDPGQGLRLIYYSQIVNDFQKGDIAEGYSVSREKKESFPLTVTSAQKNPTAFYLCASRTGTGADNEQFFGPGTRLTVL.